The 11 T cell receptor beta chains given below trace back to one sample, sequenced in a study of blood T cell repertoires in COVID-19. TCRdb keeps only in-frame clones here, not all; method: immunoSEQ multiplex PCR. The sample lists under 250,000 clones; approximately 84% were seen once. Specimen: peripheral blood. The receptor set was obtained from a woman aged 45-59 years with active or convalescent COVID-19.

This chain links TRBV2 with TRBJ1-1; TRBD1 agrees at 9 bases. There are 14 residues in the CDR3. J gave up 6 bases and V 3 bases, and 5 bases lay outside the gene matches. Germline CDR1 reads SNHLY; CDR2 reads FYNNEI. The CDR3 loop reads CASSDGQGIPEAFF. In DNA, the CDR3 is TGTGCCAGCAGTGATGGACAGGGGATCCCTGAAGCTTTCTTT.

This rearrangement joins TRBV7-9 to TRBJ1-4; D ambiguous. Germline CDR1 is SEHNR and CDR2 is FQNEAQ (reference sequence). Trimming pared 5 bases from V and 4 bases from J, leaving 11 bases between. The CDR3 spans 14 residues. CDR3 amino acids: CASSPGFGNEKLFF. CDR3 sequence (DNA): TGTGCCAGCAGCCCGGGATTCGGTAATGAAAAACTGTTTTTT.

The chain couples TRBV6-5 to TRBJ2-7, with D possibly TRBD1 on 6 matching bases. The germline V and J ends were trimmed by 9 bases and 2 bases, with 14 bases remaining between them. CDR3 size: 13 residues. Per germline, CDR1 MNHEY and CDR2 SVGAGI. The CDR3 bases are TGTGCCAGTAGTAGACAGGCCGCCTACGAGCAGTACGTC. It codes for CASSRQAAYEQYV.

This chain connects TRBV2 to TRBJ1-3, with 7 bases identical to TRBD1. V shed 8 bases and J 3 bases; nucleotides not matched to a gene: 1. CDR1 is SNHLY, CDR2 FYNNEI, per germline. The CDR3 contains 12 residues. CDR3 sequence (DNA): TGTGCCAGCCGACAGGGTGGAAACACCATATATTTT. This codes for CASRQGGNTIYF.

This chain joins TRBV19 and TRBJ2-1; 7 bases match TRBD2. J was trimmed by 8 bases and V by 5 bases; bases with no gene match: 18. CDR3 length equals 17 residues. Germline loops: CDR1 LNHDA, CDR2 SQIVND (reference sequence). The CDR3 is CASSAPRTRTSRHEQFF. The CDR3 nucleotides are TGTGCCAGTAGTGCCCCAAGGACTAGAACGTCTCGGCATGAGCAGTTCTTC. Complete variable domain (other parts from reference TRBV19 and TRBJ2-1): DGGITQSPKYLFRKEGQNVTLSCEQNLNHDAMYWYRQDPGQGLRLIYYSQIVNDFQKGDIAEGYSVSREKKESFPLTVTSAQKNPTAFYLCASSAPRTRTSRHEQFFGPGTRLTVL.

This clone was seen only once. V and J are TRBV9 and TRBJ2-3; D possibly corresponds to TRBD1 (5 bases). The CDR3 loop spans 15 amino acids. The germline gives CDR1 SGDLS, CDR2 YYNGEE. The germline V and J ends were trimmed by 2 bases and 0 bases, with 10 bases remaining between them. The CDR3 loop is CASSVWQGSTDTQYF. The CDR3 coding sequence is TGTGCCAGCAGCGTTTGGCAGGGAAGCACAGATACGCAGTATTTT.

V usage is TRBV24-1 and J usage is TRBJ2-1, with 9 bases that match TRBD2. CDR1 is KGHDR, CDR2 SFDVKD, per germline. CDR3 length: 15 amino acids. Trimming took 5 bases from V and 6 from J; bases not matched to a gene: 7. The CDR3 DNA sequence: TGTGCCACCAGTGTCAATAGCGGGGGTCTCAATGAGCAGTTCTTC. Residues: CATSVNSGGLNEQFF.

This CDR3 is CASSDGIDNSPLHF. The CDR3 DNA is TGTGCCAGCAGTGACGGCATCGATAATTCACCCCTCCACTTT. This chain links TRBV6-4 with TRBJ1-6; D gene uncertain. Germline lookup yields CDR1 MRHNA and CDR2 SNTAGT. Trimming took off 2 bases at V and 5 bases at J, with 7 bases between the two ends. The CDR3 has 14 amino acids.

V usage is TRBV5-1 and J usage is TRBJ2-3, with D possibly TRBD2 on 5 matching bases. V was trimmed by 0 bases and J by 1 base, leaving 9 bases between them. The CDR3 totals 15 residues. In germline, CDR1 is SGHRS, CDR2 YFSETQ. CDR3 in amino acids: CASSLESGRTDTQYF. CDR3 in DNA: TGCGCCAGCAGCTTGGAAAGCGGACGCACAGATACGCAGTATTTT.

The table lists this clone with a few counts. The J gene is TRBJ1-2, the V gene TRBV5-1; 10 bases agree with TRBD1. Germline-derived CDR1 and CDR2 are SGHRS and YFSETQ. The CDR3 is made up of 13 amino acids. The V and J ends lost 4 bases and 6 bases, in that order; junction bases with no gene match: 3. The CDR3 here is CASSLGTGDGYTF. The CDR3 bases are TGCGCCAGCAGCCTTGGGACAGGGGATGGCTACACCTTC.

V gene TRBV3-1 (or the pseudogene TRBV3-2) combines with J gene TRBJ1-2; 10 bases agree with TRBD1. The CDR3 is 15 amino acids. V was clipped by 1 base and J by 5 bases; unmatched bases: 4. The germline gives CDR1 LGHDT, CDR2 YNNKEL (reference sequence). This CDR3 reads CASSQGSDRGYGYTF. The DNA for the CDR3 is TGTGCCAGCAGCCAAGGATCGGACAGGGGGTATGGCTACACCTTC.